This T cell receptor (beta chain) was sequenced in a study of PD-L1 blockade in urothelial cancer. Time point meaning: peripheral blood 6 weeks after treatment start. Generated by immunoSEQ multiplex PCR, the TCRdb table keeps only in-frame clones and is missing some. The table includes tens of thousands of clones, roughly 89% detected once. This CDR3 is built from 15 residues. V shed 3 bases, J shed 5 bases, and the junction held 7 bases outside the gene matches. The germline V gene encodes CDR1 WNHNN and CDR2 SYGVQD (reference sequence). The sequencing used PBMCs, collected around atezolizumab (anti-PD-L1) treatment. This rearrangement joins TRBV10-1 to TRBJ2-1; 7 bases align to TRBD2. The source is a woman in her sixties with urothelial cancer. CDR3 nucleotide sequence: TGCGCCAGCAGTGAAGAAGGGAGGGGTCACAATGAGCAGTTCTTC. Translated, it gives CASSEEGRGHNEQFF.